This TCR beta chain was observed in a study of shared clonotypes between healthy human individuals. Germline assignment: CDR1 GTSNPN and CDR2 SVGIG (reference sequence). The CDR3 is 14 residues long. J was trimmed by 7 bases and V by 1 base; bases with no gene match: 4. Libraries were prepared by immunoSEQ multiplex PCR; TCRdb keeps only in-frame clonotypes and omits some of them. The table includes some 2 million clones, about 95% detected once. Turning to this clone: At the DNA level, this CDR3 is encoded by other sequences in the same sample as well.

The sample was naive CD4+ T cells sorted from blood. The subset is: CD45RA+ positively selected. The origin of this receptor is a man aged 18 to 30 in good health. The chain is built from TRBV30 and TRBJ2-1, with 10 bases identical to TRBD2. CDR3 residues: CAWSGTSGGNEQFF. The CDR3, as DNA: TGTGCCTGGAGTGGGACTAGCGGAGGGAATGAGCAGTTCTTC. The full variable domain, rest sourced from reference TRBV30 and TRBJ2-1, is SQTIHQWPATLVQPVGSPLSLECTVEGTSNPNLYWYRQAAGRGLQLLFYSVGIGQISSEVPQNLSASRPQDRQFILSSKKLLLSDSGFYLCAWSGTSGGNEQFFGPGTRLTVL.